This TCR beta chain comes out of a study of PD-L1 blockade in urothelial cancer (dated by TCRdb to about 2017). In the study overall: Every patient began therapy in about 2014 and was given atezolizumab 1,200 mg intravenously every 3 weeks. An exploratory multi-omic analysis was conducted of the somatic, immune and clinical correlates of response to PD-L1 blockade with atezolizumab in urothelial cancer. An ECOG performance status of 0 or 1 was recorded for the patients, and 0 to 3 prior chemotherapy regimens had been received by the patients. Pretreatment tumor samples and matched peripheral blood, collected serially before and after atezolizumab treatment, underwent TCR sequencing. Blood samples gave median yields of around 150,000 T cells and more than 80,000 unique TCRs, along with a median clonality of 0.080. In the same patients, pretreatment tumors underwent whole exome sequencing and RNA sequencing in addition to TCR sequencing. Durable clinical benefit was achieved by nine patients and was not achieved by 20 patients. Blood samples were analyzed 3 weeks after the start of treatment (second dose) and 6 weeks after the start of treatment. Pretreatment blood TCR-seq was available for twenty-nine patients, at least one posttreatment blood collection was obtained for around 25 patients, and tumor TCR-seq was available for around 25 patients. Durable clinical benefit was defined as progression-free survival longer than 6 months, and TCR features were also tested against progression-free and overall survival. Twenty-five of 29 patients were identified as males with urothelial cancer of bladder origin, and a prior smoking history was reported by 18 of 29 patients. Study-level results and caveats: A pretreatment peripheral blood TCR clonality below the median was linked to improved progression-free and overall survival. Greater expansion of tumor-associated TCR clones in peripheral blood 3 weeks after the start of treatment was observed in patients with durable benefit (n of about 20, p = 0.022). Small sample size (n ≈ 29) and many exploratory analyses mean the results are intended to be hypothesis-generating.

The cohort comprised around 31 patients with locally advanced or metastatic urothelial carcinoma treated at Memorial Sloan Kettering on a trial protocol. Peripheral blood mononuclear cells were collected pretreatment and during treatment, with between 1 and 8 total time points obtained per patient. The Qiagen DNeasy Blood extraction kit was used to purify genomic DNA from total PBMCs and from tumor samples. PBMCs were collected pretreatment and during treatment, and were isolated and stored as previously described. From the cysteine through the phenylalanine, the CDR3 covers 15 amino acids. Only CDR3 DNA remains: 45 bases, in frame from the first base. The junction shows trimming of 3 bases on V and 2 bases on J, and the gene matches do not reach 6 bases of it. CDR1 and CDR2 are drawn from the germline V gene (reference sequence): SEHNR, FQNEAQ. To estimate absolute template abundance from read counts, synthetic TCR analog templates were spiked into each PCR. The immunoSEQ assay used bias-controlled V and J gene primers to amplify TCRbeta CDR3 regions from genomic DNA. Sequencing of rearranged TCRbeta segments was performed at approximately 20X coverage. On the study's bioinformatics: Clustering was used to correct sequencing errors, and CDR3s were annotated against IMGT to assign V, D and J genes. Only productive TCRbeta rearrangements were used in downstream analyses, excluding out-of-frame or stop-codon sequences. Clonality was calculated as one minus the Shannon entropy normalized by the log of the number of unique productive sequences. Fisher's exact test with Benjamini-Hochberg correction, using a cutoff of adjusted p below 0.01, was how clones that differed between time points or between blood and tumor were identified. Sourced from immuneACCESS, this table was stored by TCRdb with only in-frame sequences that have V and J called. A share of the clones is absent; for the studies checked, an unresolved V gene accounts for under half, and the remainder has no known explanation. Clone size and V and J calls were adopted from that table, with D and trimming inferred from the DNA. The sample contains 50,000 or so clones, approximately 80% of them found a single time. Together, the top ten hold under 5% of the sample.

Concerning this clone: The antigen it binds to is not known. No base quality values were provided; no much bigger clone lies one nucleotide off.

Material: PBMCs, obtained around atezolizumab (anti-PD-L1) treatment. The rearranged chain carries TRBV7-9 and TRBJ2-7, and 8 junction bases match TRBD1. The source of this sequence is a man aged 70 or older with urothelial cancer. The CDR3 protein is CASSLPGQATYEQYF. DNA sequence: TGTGCCAGCAGCTTGCCGGGACAGGCGACCTACGAGCAGTACTTC. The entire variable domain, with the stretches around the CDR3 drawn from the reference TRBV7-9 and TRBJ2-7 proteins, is DTGVSQNPRHKITKRGQNVTFRCDPISEHNRLYWYRQTLGQGPEFLTYFQNEAQLEKSRLLSDRFSAERPKGSFSTLEIQRTEQGDSAMYLCASSLPGQATYEQYFGPGTRLTVT.